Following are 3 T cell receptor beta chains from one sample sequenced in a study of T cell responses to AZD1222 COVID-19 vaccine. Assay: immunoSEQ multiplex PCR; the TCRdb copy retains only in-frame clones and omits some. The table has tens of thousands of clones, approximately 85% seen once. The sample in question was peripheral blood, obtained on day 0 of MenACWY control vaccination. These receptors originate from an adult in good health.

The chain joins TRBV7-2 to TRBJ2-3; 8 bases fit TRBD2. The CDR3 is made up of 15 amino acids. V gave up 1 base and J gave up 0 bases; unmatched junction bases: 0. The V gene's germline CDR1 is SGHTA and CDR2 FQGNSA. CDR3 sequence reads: CASSLVAGSTDTQYF. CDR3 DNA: TGTGCCAGCAGCTTAGTAGCGGGAAGCACAGATACGCAGTATTTT.

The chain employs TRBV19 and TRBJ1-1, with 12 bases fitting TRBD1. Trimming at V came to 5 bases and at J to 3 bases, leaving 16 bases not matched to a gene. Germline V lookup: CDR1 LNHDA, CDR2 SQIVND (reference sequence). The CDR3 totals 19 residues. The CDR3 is CASSAAVWGQGAMDTEAFF. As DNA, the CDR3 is TGTGCCAGTAGTGCAGCGGTTTGGGGACAGGGGGCCATGGACACTGAAGCTTTCTTT. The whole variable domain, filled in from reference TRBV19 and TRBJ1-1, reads DGGITQSPKYLFRKEGQNVTLSCEQNLNHDAMYWYRQDPGQGLRLIYYSQIVNDFQKGDIAEGYSVSREKKESFPLTVTSAQKNPTAFYLCASSAAVWGQGAMDTEAFFGQGTRLTVV.

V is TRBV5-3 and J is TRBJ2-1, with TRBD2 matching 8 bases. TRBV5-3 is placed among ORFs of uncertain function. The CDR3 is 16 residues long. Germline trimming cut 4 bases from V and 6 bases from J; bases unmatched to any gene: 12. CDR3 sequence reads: CARSPDRLALFNEQFF. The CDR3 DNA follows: TGTGCCAGAAGCCCAGATAGACTAGCGCTTTTCAATGAGCAGTTCTTC.